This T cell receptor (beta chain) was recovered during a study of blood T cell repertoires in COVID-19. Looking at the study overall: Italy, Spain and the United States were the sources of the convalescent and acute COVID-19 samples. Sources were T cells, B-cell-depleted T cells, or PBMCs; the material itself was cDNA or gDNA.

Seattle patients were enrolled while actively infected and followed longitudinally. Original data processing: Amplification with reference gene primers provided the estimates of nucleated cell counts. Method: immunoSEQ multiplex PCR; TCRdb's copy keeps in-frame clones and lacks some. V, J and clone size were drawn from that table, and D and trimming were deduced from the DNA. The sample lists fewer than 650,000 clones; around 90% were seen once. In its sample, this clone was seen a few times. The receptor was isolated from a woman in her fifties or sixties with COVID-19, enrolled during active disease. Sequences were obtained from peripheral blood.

The CDR3 region has the DNA TGTGCCAGCGGCCGGGACATCACCTACGAGCAGTACTTC. Protein: CASGRDITYEQYF. The rearrangement joins TRBV6-2 or TRBV6-3 to TRBJ2-7; TRBD1 might be the D (6 bases). Trimming took 8 bases from V and 2 from J, leaving 13 bases between them. The CDR3 runs 13 residues. The germline V gene encodes CDR1 MNHEY and CDR2 SVGEGT.